This TCR beta chain came from a study of monozygotic twins with inflammatory bowel disease. TCRdb reprocessed the 5' RACE reads, with one entry per CDR3 protein and no DNA. The sample totals more than 350,000 distinct CDR3 sequences. The source is a human donor with ulcerative colitis or Crohn's disease, or a healthy co-twin of an affected twin (not recorded which). The sample taken for sequencing was blood.

CDR3 sequence reads: CASSLDRDRGETQYF. The J gene is TRBJ2-5, the V gene TRBV28; the TCRdb D gene call, TRBD1, has no DNA to confirm it. This CDR3 spans 15 amino acids. The V gene's germline CDR1 is MDHEN and CDR2 SYDVKM.